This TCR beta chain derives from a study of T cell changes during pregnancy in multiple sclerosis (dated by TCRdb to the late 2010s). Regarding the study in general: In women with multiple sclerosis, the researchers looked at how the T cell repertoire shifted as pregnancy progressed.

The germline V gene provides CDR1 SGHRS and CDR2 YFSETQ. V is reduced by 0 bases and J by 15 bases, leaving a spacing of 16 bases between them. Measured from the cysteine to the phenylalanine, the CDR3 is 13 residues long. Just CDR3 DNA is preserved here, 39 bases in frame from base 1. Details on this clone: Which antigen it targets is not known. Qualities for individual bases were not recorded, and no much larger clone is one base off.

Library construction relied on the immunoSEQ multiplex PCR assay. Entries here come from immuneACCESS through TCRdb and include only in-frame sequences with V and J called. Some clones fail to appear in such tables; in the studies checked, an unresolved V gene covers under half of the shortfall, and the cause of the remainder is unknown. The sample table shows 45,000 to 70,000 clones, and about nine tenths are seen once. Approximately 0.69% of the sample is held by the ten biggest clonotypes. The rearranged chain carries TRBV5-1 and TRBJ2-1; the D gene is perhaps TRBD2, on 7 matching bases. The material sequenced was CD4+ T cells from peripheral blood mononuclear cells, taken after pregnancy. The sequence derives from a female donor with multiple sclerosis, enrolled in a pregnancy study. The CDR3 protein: CASSLAWEGGLFF. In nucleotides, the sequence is TGCGCCAGCAGCTTGGCCTGGGAGGGGGGGCTGTTCTTC.